The sequence of this T cell receptor (beta chain) was determined in a study of blood T cell repertoires in COVID-19. In the study overall: Samples came from the United States, Italy and Spain, spanning acute and convalescent COVID-19. From T cells, B-cell-depleted T cells, or PBMCs came the material, which was cDNA or gDNA.

The CDR3 sequence is 15 residues long. Only in-frame clones appear in the TCRdb table, and some are missing; sequencing was by immunoSEQ multiplex PCR. The sample records under 100,000 clones, more than 65% being singletons. This TCR came from a woman at least 80 years old with active or convalescent COVID-19. The J gene is TRBJ2-2, the V gene TRBV12-1; the table's D call TRBD1 went unverified against the DNA. TRBV12-1 is marked as a pseudogene. Sequencing used peripheral blood. The CDR3, as DNA: TGTGCCAGCGGTCACAGGGTACCGAACACCGGGGAGCTGTTTTTT. This encodes CASGHRVPNTGELFF.